Listed below are T cell receptor beta chains from one sample, sequenced in a study of shared clonotypes between healthy human individuals. This table comes from immunoSEQ multiplex PCR, and its TCRdb copy is limited to in-frame clones, with some not included. The sample includes about 690,000 clones, 90% of them seen just once. Sequences were obtained from memory CD8+ T cells from PBMCs. These receptors all come from a man aged 18-30 years in good health. Some clones in this sample may be carry-over from other donors' samples. Both conserved end residues are part of each CDR3. The D gene is left open where the match is weak. Rows may omit the clone size; those that give it use once, few, many or a size class.

V gene	clone size	D gene	J gene	CDR3 protein
TRBV11-2	NA	NA	TRBJ2-7	CASRFAHLYEQYF
TRBV28	NA	TRBD2	TRBJ2-7	CASSSGLAGVLYEQYF
TRBV27	NA	NA	TRBJ2-1	CASSLSIHPVTGDEQFF
TRBV5-4	NA	NA	TRBJ1-2	CASSLASRTVVGHSGYTF
TRBV28	NA	NA	TRBJ1-1	CASSLTGMNTEAFF
TRBV9	NA	NA	TRBJ1-1	CASSATRNTEAFF
TRBV11-2	NA	NA	TRBJ2-7	CASSVGRSTYEQYF
TRBV11-2	NA	TRBD2	TRBJ2-7	CASSLAVAGSSYEQYF
TRBV11-1	NA	TRBD2	TRBJ2-1	CASSLTAGGAYNEQFF
TRBV19	NA	NA	TRBJ2-3	CASSQGFPHTDTQYF
TRBV28	NA	TRBD2	TRBJ2-3	CASSYEAGVGNMADTQYF
TRBV12-5	NA	TRBD2	TRBJ2-1	CASGLVQVGLAGRNEQFF
TRBV12-5	few	NA	TRBJ1-5	CASGLGLQPQHF
TRBV10-2	NA	TRBD2	TRBJ2-7	CATTSGRGYEQYF
TRBV19	NA	NA	TRBJ2-7	CASSAYDGRDEQYF
TRBV9	NA	TRBD1	TRBJ2-7	CASSEGTGQYEQYF
TRBV9	NA	NA	TRBJ1-3	CASSATQQGSGNTIYF
TRBV7-9	NA	TRBD2	NA	CASSYRDYSYEQYF
TRBV10-3	few	NA	TRBJ1-1	CAISEVGDTEAFF
TRBV6-5	NA	NA	TRBJ2-7	CASSPRIHSYEQYF
TRBV9	NA	TRBD1	TRBJ2-5	CASSAYRGLGQETQYF
TRBV27	once	TRBD1	TRBJ2-7	CASSHRDRRFYEQYF
TRBV5-1	many	NA	TRBJ1-1	CASRTDSYTEAFF
TRBV6-1	once	NA	TRBJ2-4	CASSSTVLAKNIQYF
TRBV7-9	NA	NA	TRBJ2-7	CASSQMGGEQYF
TRBV7-3	NA	NA	TRBJ2-7	CASSLDSSYEQYF
TRBV28	NA	TRBD2	TRBJ2-6	CASSFRGAGANVLTF
TRBV30	NA	TRBD1	TRBJ2-3	CAWSQGTGGSWADTQYF
TRBV29-1	NA	TRBD2	TRBJ2-1	CSVGSPSGIPYNEQFF